This is a list of T cell receptor beta chains from one sample in a study of T cell responses to AZD1222 COVID-19 vaccine. This table comes from immunoSEQ multiplex PCR, and its TCRdb copy is limited to in-frame clones, with some not included. The table includes approximately 140,000 clones, 75% to 90% detected once. The sequenced sample was peripheral blood, obtained 28 days after the second AZD1222 dose. Receptors originate from an adult who received the AZD1222 COVID-19 vaccine. CDR3s include the opening cysteine and the closing phenylalanine or tryptophan. Each record gives: D gene, V gene, J gene, clone size, CDR3 protein, CDR3 DNA. D genes are given only for firm matches. The size of a clone is reported for some rows only, either as once, few or many, or as a class for expanded clones.

D: NA; V: TRBV9; J: TRBJ2-1; size: once; CDR3: CASSVVGQGLGNEQFF; DNA: TGTGCCAGCAGCGTAGTCGGTCAGGGCTTGGGCAATGAGCAGTTCTTC
D: NA; V: TRBV3-1/TRBV3-2; J: TRBJ1-1; size: NA; CDR3: CASSRDTTEAFF; DNA: TGTGCCAGCAGCCGGGACACCACTGAAGCTTTCTTT
D: TRBD1; V: TRBV5-1; J: TRBJ1-1; size: once; CDR3: CASSSTGTATEAFF; DNA: TGCGCCAGCAGCTCGACTGGGACAGCCACTGAAGCTTTCTTT
D: TRBD1; V: TRBV5-1; J: TRBJ2-1; size: NA; CDR3: CASSLDRRGPEFF; DNA: TGCGCCAGCAGCTTGGACCGCAGGGGGCCAGAGTTCTTC
D: NA; V: TRBV5-6; J: TRBJ1-1; size: NA; CDR3: CASSPGWVNTEAFF; DNA: TGTGCCAGCAGCCCAGGGTGGGTGAACACTGAAGCTTTCTTT
D: NA; V: TRBV27; J: TRBJ1-3; size: once; CDR3: CASSLVGDRGNTIYF; DNA: TGTGCCAGCAGTTTAGTAGGTGACAGAGGAAACACCATATATTTT
D: NA; V: TRBV19; J: TRBJ2-3; size: NA; CDR3: CASSPRKTTDTQYF; DNA: TGTGCCAGTAGTCCGAGAAAGACCACAGATACGCAGTATTTT
D: TRBD1; V: TRBV7-3; J: TRBJ1-2; size: NA; CDR3: CASSPGGGQYGYTF; DNA: TGTGCCAGCAGCCCAGGGGGAGGGCAATATGGCTACACCTTC
D: NA; V: TRBV7-3; J: TRBJ2-1; size: NA; CDR3: CASSVGTRGDEQFF; DNA: TGTGCCAGCAGCGTAGGAACCCGTGGGGATGAGCAGTTCTTC
D: NA; V: TRBV9; J: TRBJ1-1; size: few; CDR3: CASSVGRRNTEAFF; DNA: TGTGCCAGCAGCGTAGGTAGAAGAAACACTGAAGCTTTCTTT
D: NA; V: TRBV3-1/TRBV3-2; J: TRBJ2-4; size: NA; CDR3: CASSQDTVAKNIQYF; DNA: TGTGCCAGCAGCCAAGATACGGTAGCCAAAAACATTCAGTACTTC
D: NA; V: TRBV3-1/TRBV3-2; J: TRBJ1-6; size: NA; CDR3: CASSQGGEYSPLHF; DNA: TGTGCCAGCAGCCAAGGGGGAGAATATTCACCCCTCCACTTT
D: NA; V: TRBV5-4; J: TRBJ1-2; size: once; CDR3: CASKGPYYGYTF; DNA: TGTGCCAGCAAGGGCCCTTACTATGGCTACACCTTC
D: NA; V: TRBV6-2/TRBV6-3; J: TRBJ2-3; size: NA; CDR3: CASSLGTTQYF; DNA: TGTGCCAGCAGCCTCGGGACTACGCAGTATTTT
D: NA; V: TRBV5-1; J: TRBJ1-1; size: NA; CDR3: CASSPGWARDTEAFF; DNA: TGCGCCAGCAGCCCCGGTTGGGCTAGGGACACTGAAGCTTTCTTT
D: NA; V: TRBV9; J: TRBJ2-3; size: NA; CDR3: CASSVEGLPSDTQYF; DNA: TGTGCCAGCAGCGTAGAGGGACTTCCCTCAGATACGCAGTATTTT
D: TRBD1; V: TRBV5-1; J: TRBJ1-6; size: NA; CDR3: CASSLMTGEKNSPLHF; DNA: TGCGCCAGCAGCTTAATGACAGGGGAAAAAAATTCACCCCTCCACTTT
D: TRBD1; V: TRBV6-5; J: TRBJ1-1; size: NA; CDR3: CATVWTGEAFF; DNA: TGTGCCACCGTATGGACAGGAGAAGCTTTCTTT
D: NA; V: TRBV19; J: TRBJ1-1; size: NA; CDR3: CASSIYGAGNTEAFF; DNA: TGTGCCAGTAGTATATACGGGGCTGGCAACACTGAAGCTTTCTTT
D: NA; V: TRBV3-1/TRBV3-2; J: TRBJ2-1; size: NA; CDR3: CASSFTLGNPPAGQIYNEQFF; DNA: TGTGCCAGCAGCTTTACCCTTGGAAACCCTCCGGCCGGACAGATCTACAATGAGCAGTTCTTC
D: NA; V: TRBV7-9; J: TRBJ1-2; size: NA; CDR3: CASSLRLTDGYTF; DNA: TGTGCCAGCAGCTTAAGACTAACGGACGGCTACACCTTC
D: NA; V: TRBV7-2; J: TRBJ2-1; size: once; CDR3: CASSFEWRVGEQFF; DNA: TGTGCCAGCAGCTTCGAATGGAGGGTTGGTGAGCAGTTCTTC
D: TRBD2; V: TRBV5-4; J: TRBJ2-7; size: NA; CDR3: CASSLERERGTQYF; DNA: TGTGCCAGCAGCTTAGAGCGGGAGAGGGGGACGCAGTACTTC